These 11 T cell receptor beta chains were all obtained from the same sample, sequenced in a study of T cell repertoires in cytomegalovirus infection. From the reads, TCRdb called clonotypes with MiXCR, one entry per CDR3 protein. In the table there are about 700,000 distinct CDR3 sequences, around a third of which are singletons. Antigens of these TCRs are unknown. This material consisted of cultured PBMCs, taken from culture after CMV antigen stimulation. Source of these receptors: a human donor in good health (CMV status not recorded). Some clones in this sample may be carry-over from other donors' samples.

This clonotype was counted between two and nine times. This rearrangement joins TRBV7-2 to TRBJ1-2; D is unclear. Germline values: CDR1 SGHTA, CDR2 FQGNSA. The CDR3 length is 15 residues. V shed 7 bases and J shed 4 bases, with 19 bases lying between them. CDR3 DNA sequence: TGTGCCAGCACCGATCCAGGACGGATTCTCTATGGCTACACCTTC. Translating gives CASTDPGRILYGYTF.

This clonotype was seen a few times. The chain joins TRBV6-1 to TRBJ1-3; no definite D call. This CDR3 comprises 16 residues. Trimming cost V 1 base and J 0 bases, with 10 bases left between them. The V gene's germline CDR1 is MNHNS and CDR2 SASEGT. The CDR3 nucleotides read TGTGCCAGCAGTGAAGGAGGCAGCGGCTCTGGAAACACCATATATTTT. Translating gives CASSEGGSGSGNTIYF.

The chain uses TRBV7-8 and TRBJ2-7; the D gene could be TRBD1 or TRBD2 (5 bases each). The CDR3 has 14 amino acids. Germline assignment: CDR1 SGHVS and CDR2 FQNEAQ. With 5 bases removed from V and 5 bases from J, the gap between germline ends came to 16 bases. This chain's CDR3 is CASSPGTRRNEQYF. CDR3 bases: TGTGCCAGCAGCCCCGGGACCCGGCGGAACGAGCAGTACTTC. The entire variable domain, with the rest obtained from reference TRBV7-8 and TRBJ2-7, is as follows: GAGVSQSPRYKVAKRGQDVALRCDPISGHVSLFWYQQALGQGPEFLTYFQNEAQLDKSGLPSDRFFAERPEGSVSTLKIQRTQQEDSAVYLCASSPGTRRNEQYFGPGTRLTVT.

J is TRBJ2-1 and V is TRBV11-3; 10 nucleotides align to TRBD1. The CDR3 runs 14 residues. The V and J ends lost 5 bases and 7 bases, in that order; junction bases with no gene match: 5. The V gene's germline CDR1 is SGHNT and CDR2 YENEEA. CDR3 DNA sequence: TGTGCCAGCAGCCCAAGGACAGGGGGTAATGAGCAGTTCTTC. Encoded protein: CASSPRTGGNEQFF.

The CDR3 DNA sequence: TGTGCCAGCAGCCAAGTCGGGGGCTCTGGGGCCAACGTCCTGACTTTC. It is translated as CASSQVGGSGANVLTF. This sequence joins TRBV4-2 and TRBJ2-6; tentative D call: TRBD2 (6 bases). Trimming stripped 1 base from V and 0 bases from J, with 7 bases between. Germline V gene sequence: CDR1 LGHNA, CDR2 YNFKEQ. There are 16 residues in the CDR3.

This clonotype turned up a few times. The chain combines TRBV7-9 with TRBJ2-7; no firm D call. Deletions cut 5 bases from V and 0 bases from J, with 8 bases between. Germline V gives CDR1 SEHNR, CDR2 FQNEAQ (reference sequence). This CDR3 is built from 13 residues. CDR3 sequence (DNA): TGTGCCAGCAGCCGGGTGAACTCCTACGAGCAGTACTTC. This encodes CASSRVNSYEQYF.

With respect to this clonotype: This may come from a read error, since a much larger clone is one base off. Since no conserved phenylalanine or tryptophan closes the CDR3, a read error is the likely cause. The chain combines TRBV7-2 with TRBJ2-7, with D maybe TRBD2 (6 bases). Germline CDR1 and CDR2: SGHTA and FQGNSA. V gave up 4 bases and J gave up 2 bases, with 12 bases separating them. CDR3 length: 14 residues. As DNA, the CDR3 is TGTGCCAGCAGCTACAATTGGGGGGCCTACGAGCAGTACTTA. Translated: CASSYNWGAYEQYL.

This clonotype was recorded at least ten times. The gene calls are TRBV7-8 and TRBJ2-1; 9 bases line up with TRBD1. With V trimmed by 5 bases and J by 8 bases, 10 bases remained unmatched. The germline gives CDR1 SGHVS, CDR2 FQNEAQ. This CDR3 is 15 amino acids long. CDR3 DNA: TGTGCCAGCAGCCCCGGGACAGGGTTGAAGTATGAGCAGTTCTTC. The encoded protein is CASSPGTGLKYEQFF.

This clonotype was found a few times. The chain carries TRBV7-8 and TRBJ2-2; 10 positions agree with TRBD1. This CDR3 has 17 amino acids. V lost 6 bases and J lost 6; bases outside the gene matches: 13. Germline V CDR1 and CDR2: SGHVS, FQNEAQ. This CDR3 is CASSLKRGTGEPGELFF. The CDR3 nucleotides are TGTGCCAGCAGTCTTAAAAGGGGGACAGGGGAACCCGGGGAGCTGTTTTTT.

This clonotype was recorded a few times. The chain carries TRBV6-2 or TRBV6-3 and TRBJ2-7; 11 bases map to TRBD2. The V segment lost 5 bases and the J segment 5 bases; nucleotides outside the gene matches: 5. CDR3 length equals 14 residues. The germline gives CDR1 MNHEY, CDR2 SVGEGT. The CDR3 region has the DNA TGTGCCAGCAGTACCACTAGCGGGAGCCACGAGCAGTACTTC. Its translation: CASSTTSGSHEQYF.

A note on this clonotype: A read error may explain this, as a much larger clone is one base away. The DNA for the CDR3 is TGTGCCAACAGCATGGGACAGAAGTACGAGCAGTACTTC. Encoded protein: CANSMGQKYEQYF. This chain connects TRBV7-2 to TRBJ2-7, with 7 bases aligning to TRBD1. In germline, CDR1 is SGHTA, CDR2 FQGNSA. The CDR3 has 13 residues.